Following are 25 T cell receptor beta chains from one sample sequenced in a study of cytomegalovirus exposure and HLA in healthy donors. The primer mix had 60 Vbeta and 13 Jbeta primers. Assay: immunoSEQ multiplex PCR; the TCRdb copy retains only in-frame clones and omits some. Of 150,000 to 250,000 clones in the sample, more than 75% were seen once. Sequencing used PBMCs. These receptors were taken from a woman aged 45-65 years in good health and CMV-seropositive.

This clone showed up just once. J is TRBJ1-4 and V is TRBV19; D may be TRBD1 (5 bases). This CDR3 has 16 amino acids. Trimming stripped 5 bases from V and 0 bases from J, with 13 bases between. Germline CDR1 is LNHDA and CDR2 is SQIVND (reference sequence). The CDR3 region has the DNA TGTGCCAGTAGTCCAATGACAGACGCAACTAATGAAAAACTGTTTTTT. Protein product: CASSPMTDATNEKLFF.

This chain connects TRBV4-3 to TRBJ2-5, with D possibly being TRBD2 (7 bases). Germline CDR1 is LGHNA and CDR2 is YSLEER. Trimming pared 4 bases from V and 4 bases from J, leaving 13 bases between. CDR3 size: 14 residues. The CDR3 nucleotides read TGCGCCAGCAGCCTCGGGGGGCTACGAGAGACCCAGTACTTC. It specifies CASSLGGLRETQYF.

This clone has only a few counts. The genes are TRBV7-8 and TRBJ2-7; 9 bases align to TRBD1. The CDR3 is 15 amino acids. V trimming: 0 bases; J trimming: 1 base; junction bases outside the gene matches: 1. The V gene's germline CDR1 is SGHVS and CDR2 FQNEAQ. For the CDR3, the DNA is TGTGCCAGCAGCTTAGCGGGGACAGGGTCCTACGAGCAGTACTTC. Translating gives CASSLAGTGSYEQYF.

The rearrangement links TRBV7-9 to TRBJ2-4; tentatively, D is TRBD1 (5 bases). Per germline, CDR1 SEHNR and CDR2 FQNEAQ (reference sequence). V lost 1 base to trimming and J lost 9 bases, with 7 bases between them. This CDR3 contains 12 residues. CDR3 sequence (DNA): TGTGCCAGCAGCTTAGGGCAGGGCATTCAGTACTTC. Encoded protein: CASSLGQGIQYF.

This clone has only a few counts. The V call is TRBV9, the J call TRBJ2-7; 7 nucleotides agree with TRBD1. Germline V gene sequence: CDR1 SGDLS, CDR2 YYNGEE. The CDR3 covers 14 residues. With V trimmed by 3 bases and J by 2 bases, 5 bases remained unmatched. CDR3 sequence reads: CASSATGDAYEQYF. In nucleotides, the CDR3 is TGTGCCAGCAGCGCTACAGGGGACGCCTACGAGCAGTACTTC.

The rearrangement uses TRBV7-8 and TRBJ2-1, with 9 positions matching TRBD2. This CDR3 is built from 17 residues. The V gene's germline CDR1 is SGHVS and CDR2 FQNEAQ. V shed 5 bases and J 6 bases; nucleotides not matched to a gene: 14. The CDR3 DNA is TGTGCCAGCAGCCCACGTCGGGTAGCGGGGGAACGCAATGAGCAGTTCTTC. Translation: CASSPRRVAGERNEQFF.

V gene TRBV10-3 combines with J gene TRBJ1-6; 7 positions match TRBD1. The CDR3 has 16 amino acids. Looked up from germline, CDR1 is ENHRY and CDR2 is SYGVKD. Trimming removed 3 bases from V and 4 bases from J; junction bases left unmatched: 6. CDR3 sequence (DNA): TGTGCCATCAGTGAACCGGACAGGCAGTATAATTCACCCCTCCACTTT. It is translated as CAISEPDRQYNSPLHF.

A remark on this clone: The junction does not match germline at one end; this may be a read error. V usage is TRBV13 and J usage is TRBJ2-6, with TRBD1 matching 8 bases. Germline V gene sequence: CDR1 PRHDT, CDR2 FYEKMQ (reference sequence). CDR3 length equals 22 residues. The CDR3 loop is CASSLVGAGRGRKASGANGLTF. The CDR3 nucleotides read TGTGCCAGCAGCTTAGTAGGGGCTGGCAGGGGGCGAAAGGCCTCTGGGGCCAACGGCCTGACTTTC.

This rearrangement joins TRBV5-8 to TRBJ1-2; 10 bases are a match to TRBD1. V was clipped by 1 base and J by 1 base; unmatched bases: 13. The CDR3 totals 19 residues. From germline, CDR1 is SGHTS and CDR2 YDEGEE. DNA of the CDR3: TGTGCCAGCAGCTTGATATCTTGGACAGGGGGGAATAATAACTATGGCTACACCTTC. Translation gives CASSLISWTGGNNNYGYTF.

This clone occurred once. The chain uses TRBV25-1 and TRBJ2-5; 9 bases match TRBD1. This CDR3 comprises 16 residues. The V and J ends lost 6 bases and 5 bases, in that order; junction bases with no gene match: 13. Germline assignment: CDR1 MGHDK and CDR2 SYGVNS. CDR3 sequence reads: CASRGTGRQGAETQYF. The CDR3 coding sequence is TGTGCCAGCAGAGGGACAGGGCGCCAGGGGGCGGAGACCCAGTACTTC.

V and J are TRBV27 and TRBJ1-1; 7 bases match TRBD1. The CDR3 contains 14 residues. J gave up 1 base and V 6 bases, and 5 bases lay outside the gene matches. Per germline, CDR1 MNHEY and CDR2 SMNVEV (reference sequence). The CDR3 nucleotides read TGTGCCAGCAGGCTCGGACAGGCGAACACTGAAGCTTTCTTT. Protein: CASRLGQANTEAFF.

The rearrangement uses TRBV19 and TRBJ1-1; tentative D call: TRBD1 (5 bases). CDR1 LNHDA and CDR2 SQIVND come from the germline V gene (reference sequence). The CDR3 loop spans 14 amino acids. V shed 3 bases and J shed 1 base, with 9 bases lying between them. CDR3 region: CASSMRQTNTEAFF. CDR3 nucleotide sequence: TGTGCCAGTAGTATGCGACAGACGAACACTGAAGCTTTCTTT.

In its sample, this clone was seen once. V usage is TRBV11-2 and J usage is TRBJ1-1; D is undetermined. Trimming removed 7 bases at V and 7 bases at J, with 22 bases between. The CDR3 extends over 15 amino acids. CDR1 SGHAT and CDR2 FQNNGV come from the germline V gene. In DNA form, the CDR3 reads TGTGCCAGCACCCCACTCGGGTCGCGGGGTGATGAAGCTTTCTTT. Translated: CASTPLGSRGDEAFF.

The chain joins TRBV9 to TRBJ2-7; possible D gene TRBD1, 5 bases. Germline V gives CDR1 SGDLS, CDR2 YYNGEE. The CDR3 length is 15 residues. Trimming pared 3 bases from V and 0 bases from J, leaving 13 bases between. The CDR3 here is CASSALRVGSYEQYF. CDR3 DNA: TGTGCCAGCAGCGCGCTCAGGGTGGGCTCCTACGAGCAGTACTTC.

The chain recombines TRBV5-4 with TRBJ1-2, with a weak D call TRBD1 (5 bases). CDR3 size: 14 residues. Trimming pared 4 bases from V and 7 bases from J, leaving 17 bases between. Germline V gene lookup returns CDR1 SGHNT and CDR2 YYREEE (reference sequence). CDR3 coding DNA: TGTGCCAGCAGCCACGACAGACGAAGCTTTGGCTACACCTTC. This encodes CASSHDRRSFGYTF.

The J gene is TRBJ1-5, the V gene TRBV7-2, with D possibly matching TRBD1 (6 bases). The ends were cut back, 5 bases at V and 7 bases at J, with 12 bases in the middle. The CDR3 is made up of 13 amino acids. Germline loops: CDR1 SGHTA, CDR2 FQGNSA. Here the CDR3 reads CASSPQGRQPQHF. The CDR3 DNA follows: TGTGCCAGCAGCCCTCAGGGGCGGCAGCCCCAGCATTTT. The full variable domain, with the rest looked up from reference TRBV7-2 and TRBJ1-5, is GAGVSQSPSNKVTEKGKDVELRCDPISGHTALYWYRQSLGQGLEFLIYFQGNSAPDKSGLPSDRFSAERTGGSVSTLTIQRTQQEDSAVYLCASSPQGRQPQHFGDGTRLSIL.

The chain carries TRBV28 and TRBJ2-5, with TRBD2 matching over 10 bases. There are 16 residues in the CDR3. V shed 1 base, J shed 3 bases, and the junction held 5 bases outside the gene matches. CDR1 MDHEN and CDR2 SYDVKM come from the germline V gene. The CDR3 here is CASSLSSGTSEETQYF. DNA for the CDR3: TGTGCCAGCAGTTTATCCTCCGGGACTAGCGAAGAGACCCAGTACTTC.

This chain connects TRBV7-9 to TRBJ2-5, with 8 bases matching TRBD1. This CDR3 spans 15 amino acids. Trimming cost V 3 bases and J 1 base; bases outside gene matches: 4. In germline, CDR1 is SEHNR, CDR2 FQNEAQ (reference sequence). CDR3 DNA sequence: TGTGCCAGCAGCTTTACCCAGGGGGCCCAAGAGACCCAGTACTTC. It codes for CASSFTQGAQETQYF. Filled out from reference TRBV7-9 and TRBJ2-5, the complete variable domain reads DTGVSQNPRHKITKRGQNVTFRCDPISEHNRLYWYRQTLGQGPEFLTYFQNEAQLEKSRLLSDRFSAERPKGSFSTLEIQRTEQGDSAMYLCASSFTQGAQETQYFGPGTRLLVL.

The chain carries TRBV18 and TRBJ1-2; TRBD1 might be the D (6 bases). The CDR3 loop spans 15 amino acids. CDR1 is KGHSH and CDR2 is LQKENI in the germline V gene. V was clipped by 3 bases and J by 2 bases, with 13 bases between them. The CDR3 loop is CASSPRTESNYGYTF. CDR3 nucleotides: TGTGCCAGCTCACCCCGGACAGAATCCAACTATGGCTACACCTTC. The full variable domain, its missing parts supplied by reference TRBV18 and TRBJ1-2, is NAGVMQNPRHLVRRRGQEARLRCSPMKGHSHVYWYRQLPEEGLKFMVYLQKENIIDESGMPKERFSAEFPKEGPSILRIQQVVRGDSAAYFCASSPRTESNYGYTFGSGTRLTVV.

This chain links TRBV7-2 with TRBJ2-7; TRBD1 is a possible D gene (6 bases). The V end was cut by 2 bases, the J end by 0 bases, with 17 bases between. Germline V lookup: CDR1 SGHTA, CDR2 FQGNSA. The CDR3 is 17 amino acids. The chain's CDR3 is CASSLRRDIWDSYEQYF. Here the CDR3 DNA reads TGTGCCAGCAGCTTACGACGGGACATTTGGGACTCCTACGAGCAGTACTTC.

The chain couples TRBV5-1 to TRBJ1-2; 7 positions agree with TRBD1. The V gene's germline CDR1 is SGHRS and CDR2 YFSETQ. The CDR3 spans 12 residues. The J segment lost 5 bases and the V segment lost 4 bases, leaving 2 bases of the junction unmatched. The CDR3, as DNA: TGCGCCAGCAGCAGACAGGGTTATGGCTACACCTTC. Amino acid sequence: CASSRQGYGYTF.

This chain connects TRBV5-1 to TRBJ2-2; weak D call: TRBD1 (6 bases). Germline CDR1 SGHRS, CDR2 YFSETQ. The CDR3 runs 14 residues. The V end was cut by 9 bases, the J end by 7 bases, with 19 bases between. CDR3 nucleotides: TGCGCCACCACGTGGGGGCAGGAAGGCGGGGAGCTGTTTTTT. It encodes CATTWGQEGGELFF.

V gene TRBV5-1 combines with J gene TRBJ2-2; 11 nucleotides align to TRBD1. The V gene's germline CDR1 is SGHRS and CDR2 YFSETQ. The J segment lost 7 bases and the V segment lost 4 bases, leaving 3 bases of the junction unmatched. There are 14 residues in the CDR3. CDR3: CASSPGTGGGELFF. In DNA, the CDR3 is TGCGCCAGCAGCCCGGGGACAGGGGGCGGGGAGCTGTTTTTT.

The chain joins TRBV2 to TRBJ2-5, with a possible D match to TRBD2 (6 bases). Judging by the DNA end, TRBJ2-7 fits better; the J call may be wrong. The CDR3 is made up of 11 amino acids. Germline V gene data show CDR1 as SNHLY and CDR2 as FYNNEI. DNA of the CDR3: TGTGCCAGTGGGGGGACCTACGAGCAGTACTTC. Translated, it gives CASGGTYEQYF.

This chain uses TRBV15 with TRBJ1-1, with 9 bases aligning to TRBD1. The CDR3 consists of 16 residues. V was clipped by 4 bases and J by 10 bases; unmatched bases: 16. Germline values: CDR1 LNHNV, CDR2 YYDKDF (reference sequence). CDR3 in DNA: TGTGCCACCAGCACTGCGCCGGGACAGGGCTCTCCGACAGCTTTCTTT. Translation: CATSTAPGQGSPTAFF.